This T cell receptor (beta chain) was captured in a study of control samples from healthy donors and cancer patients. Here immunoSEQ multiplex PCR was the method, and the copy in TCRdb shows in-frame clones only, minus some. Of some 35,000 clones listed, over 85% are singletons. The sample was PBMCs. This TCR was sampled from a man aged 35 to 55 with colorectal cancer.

CDR3 region: CASSLAGDNEKLFF. CDR3 DNA: TGCGCCAGCAGCTTGGCAGGGGACAATGAAAAACTGTTTTTT. The chain carries TRBV5-1 and TRBJ1-4; TRBD1 might be the D (6 bases). The germline CDR1 and CDR2 sequences are SGHRS and YFSETQ. The V end lost 0 bases, the J end lost 5 bases, and 8 bases lay between the germline ends. This CDR3 is built from 14 residues.